A selection of T cell receptor beta chains follows, all from one sample in a study of blood T cell repertoires in COVID-19. Some clones are missing from TCRdb's copy, which holds only in-frame ones; the method was immunoSEQ multiplex PCR. The table has some 130,000 clones, about 89% seen once. Sequenced: peripheral blood. All receptors derive from a man in his sixties with COVID-19, enrolled during active disease. Each CDR3 is given without its conserved first and last residue. A D gene is named only where the DNA matches it firmly.

CDR3	D	V
SASQGGNYGYT	NA	TRBV20-1
ASTMKQGTGELF	NA	TRBV5-1
ASSLGVRSPLH	NA	TRBV7-2
ASSLLTGPPSEQY	NA	TRBV27
ASRTGTDEKLF	TRBD1	TRBV12-3/TRBV12-4
ASSLSAGATKETQY	NA	TRBV7-3
ASVQWGMNTEAF	NA	TRBV10-2
ATSGQGARTNEKLF	TRBD1	TRBV15
ASSLFVGDDGYT	NA	TRBV7-9
ASSLSYRGGYT	TRBD1	TRBV28
ASSLFPRQGEGYT	TRBD1	TRBV5-5
ASSRIGQEYGYT	TRBD1	TRBV19
ASSLAHGTGTSGELF	TRBD1	TRBV5-1
ASSHRVGNTIY	NA	TRBV19
ASSLSPFGGRDNEQF	TRBD2	TRBV7-2
ASSSRNTEAF	NA	TRBV11-3
ASSAGQQRLEAF	NA	TRBV9
ASSPQGSLTEAF	NA	TRBV7-9
ASSETGGLGYT	NA	TRBV6-1
ASGLGVRSEQF	NA	TRBV12-5
ATSRLQGPNTEAF	NA	TRBV15
ASSSQGNTEAF	NA	TRBV7-3
ASSLAGPSGNTIY	NA	TRBV7-6
ASRTGGGSVNYGYT	TRBD1	TRBV19
ASSESEGTNEKLF	NA	TRBV6-1
ASSLIVRQGNTGELF	NA	TRBV5-8
ASSLTSGDTGTQY	TRBD2	TRBV11-2
ATSGSGGNQPQH	NA	TRBV24-1
ATSGTGRPQETQY	TRBD1	TRBV15
SVDRGDEKLF	TRBD1	TRBV29-1
ASSSVQGSLGYSNQPQH	NA	TRBV27
ASSLKGAGEKLF	NA	TRBV27
ASSLRDPRVDNEQF	NA	TRBV7-2
ASSEAWRGRDGYT	NA	TRBV6-1
ASSIRGTYGYT	NA	TRBV19
ASRPNWRDYQPQH	NA	TRBV19
AWKSPVEAF	NA	TRBV30
ASSTRQGLNQPQH	TRBD1	TRBV7-2
ASSEEGLSETQY	NA	TRBV6-1
ASSLEGASQY	NA	TRBV7-9
ASSVDQGYNSPLH	NA	TRBV9
ASSVDVGLDGYT	NA	TRBV9
ASSLASGGAWETQY	TRBD2	TRBV5-8
ASSLDRSDQPQH	NA	TRBV5-8
ATMVGGQGFNEQF	TRBD1	TRBV6-5
ASSVGVGGTLSNSPLH	NA	TRBV9
ASSNRGSGYT	TRBD1	TRBV19
ASSEGRTGELF	NA	TRBV6-4
ASSYSVRGPEAF	TRBD1	TRBV6-5
ASSPKDRVAKNIQY	TRBD1	TRBV4-3
ASSKGQGSYEQY	NA	TRBV21-1
ASSNFPRGEQY	NA	TRBV6-2/TRBV6-3
ASRSPLATTYEQY	TRBD2	TRBV6-5
SVLRVMNTEAF	NA	TRBV29-1
ASTILLWSEAF	NA	TRBV19
ASSVEVDAGVYNEQF	TRBD2	TRBV9
ASSPTTGGIVGELF	TRBD1	TRBV7-6